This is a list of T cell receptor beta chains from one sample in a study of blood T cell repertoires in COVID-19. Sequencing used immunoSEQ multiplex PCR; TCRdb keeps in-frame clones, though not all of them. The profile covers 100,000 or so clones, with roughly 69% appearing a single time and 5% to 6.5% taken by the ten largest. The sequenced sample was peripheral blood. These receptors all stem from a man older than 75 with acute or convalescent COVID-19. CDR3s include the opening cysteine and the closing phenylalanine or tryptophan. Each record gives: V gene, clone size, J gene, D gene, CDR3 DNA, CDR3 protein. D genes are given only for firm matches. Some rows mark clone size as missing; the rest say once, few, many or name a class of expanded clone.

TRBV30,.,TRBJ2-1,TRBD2,TGTGCCTGGACCGGGACTAGCGGGGTTGGCTCCTACAATGAGCAGTTCTTC,CAWTGTSGVGSYNEQFF
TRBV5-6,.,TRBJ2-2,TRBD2,TGTGCCAGCAGCCGACGGACTAGCGGGAGCCCCGGGGAGCTGTTTTTT,CASSRRTSGSPGELFF
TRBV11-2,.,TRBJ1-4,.,TGTGCCAGCAGCCGCTTGGGACATGTCGCAACTAATGAAAAACTGTTTTTT,CASSRLGHVATNEKLFF
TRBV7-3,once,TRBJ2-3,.,TGTGCCAGCAGCTGGGGCGCGGCTGATACGCAGTATTTT,CASSWGAADTQYF
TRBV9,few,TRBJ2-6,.,TGTGCCAGCACCATCTCCAGCGCGGGCGGAGCCAACGTCCTGACTTTC,CASTISSAGGANVLTF
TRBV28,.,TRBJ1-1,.,TGTGCCAGCAGTCCGATCCGAGGGTGGAACACTGAAGCTTTCTTT,CASSPIRGWNTEAFF
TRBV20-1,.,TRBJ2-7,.,TGCAGTGGCCAGCGGATCTACGAGCAGTACTTC,CSGQRIYEQYF
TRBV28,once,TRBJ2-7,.,TGTGCCAGCAGTCTACCCCCCTACGAGCAGTACTTC,CASSLPPYEQYF
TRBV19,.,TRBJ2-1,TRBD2,TGTGCCAGTAGTATCAAGAGGACTAGCGGGAGTTCCTACAATGAGCAGTTCTTC,CASSIKRTSGSSYNEQFF
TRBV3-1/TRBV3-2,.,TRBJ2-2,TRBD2,TGTGCCAGCAGCCCTCGGGGGGTCGCGAACACCGGGGAGCTGTTTTTT,CASSPRGVANTGELFF
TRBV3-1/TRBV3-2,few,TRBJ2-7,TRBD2,TGTGCCAGCAGCCAAGCTAGCGGGATTAACGAGCAGTACTTC,CASSQASGINEQYF
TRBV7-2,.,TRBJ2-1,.,TGTGCCAGCAGCTCCAGCCTAGTCAATGAGCAGTTCTTC,CASSSSLVNEQFF
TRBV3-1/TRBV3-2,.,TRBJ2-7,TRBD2,TGTGCCAGCAGCCGTTGGGAGGGCCTCTACGAGCAGTACTTC,CASSRWEGLYEQYF
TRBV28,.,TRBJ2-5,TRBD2,TGTGCCAGCAGCTCGCGGACTAGTGGCGCAGAGACCCAGTACTTC,CASSSRTSGAETQYF
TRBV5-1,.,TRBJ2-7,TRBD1,TGCGCCAGCAGCTTGGCCGACAGGGAATCCTACGAGCAGTACTTC,CASSLADRESYEQYF
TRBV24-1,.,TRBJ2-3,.,TGTGCCACCAGCGACCTCGGGACTCCAAACACAGATACGCAGTATTTT,CATSDLGTPNTDTQYF
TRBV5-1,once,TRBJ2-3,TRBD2,TGCGCCAGCAGCCCAGGACTAGCGGGAGCTGATACGCAGTATTTT,CASSPGLAGADTQYF
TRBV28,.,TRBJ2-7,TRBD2,TGTGCCAGCACCTGGGGGGGGTCCTACGAGCAGTACTTC,CASTWGGSYEQYF
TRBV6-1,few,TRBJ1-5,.,TGTGCCAGCAGTGAGAACAGGGCGGTAGGGCAGCCCCAGCATTTT,CASSENRAVGQPQHF
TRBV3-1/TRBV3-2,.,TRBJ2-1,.,TGTGCCAGCAGCCAAGGTAGCTACAATGAGCAGTTCTTC,CASSQGSYNEQFF
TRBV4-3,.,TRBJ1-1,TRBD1,TGCGCCAGCAGCCTAGACAGGGGCAGGGGGACTGAAGCTTTCTTT,CASSLDRGRGTEAFF
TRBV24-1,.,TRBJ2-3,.,TGTGCCACCTCCGGGACAGATACGCAGTATTTT,CATSGTDTQYF
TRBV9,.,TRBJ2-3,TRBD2,TGTGCCAGCAGCCGGACTAGCGGGTCCTCAGATACGCAGTATTTT,CASSRTSGSSDTQYF
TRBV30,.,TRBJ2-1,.,TGTGCCTGGACTCCGACACAGGGCTATGAGCAGTTCTTC,CAWTPTQGYEQFF
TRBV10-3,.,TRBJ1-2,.,TGTGCCATCACGGGGGGGACGGCGGATGGCTACACCTTC,CAITGGTADGYTF
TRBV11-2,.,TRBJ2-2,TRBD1,TGTGCCAGCAGCTTAGCCATAGGACAGGGGGGAGGGGAGCTGTTTTTT,CASSLAIGQGGGELFF
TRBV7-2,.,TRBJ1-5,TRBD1,TGTGCCAGCAGCTCCTACAGGGGGCTCGGTCAGCCCCAGCATTTT,CASSSYRGLGQPQHF
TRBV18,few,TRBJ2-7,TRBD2,TGTGCCAGCTATAGAGGGCGGGAGCAGGGCGAGCAGTACTTC,CASYRGREQGEQYF
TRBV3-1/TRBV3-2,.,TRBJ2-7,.,TGTGCCAGCAGCCAGACTAGCTCCTACGAGCAGTACTTC,CASSQTSSYEQYF
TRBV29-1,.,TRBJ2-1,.,TGCAGCGTTAACAGGGGAGGTGAGCAGTTCTTC,CSVNRGGEQFF
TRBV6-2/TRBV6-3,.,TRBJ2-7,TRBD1,TGTGCCAGCACCCCGGGACAGGGACGGCAGTACTTC,CASTPGQGRQYF
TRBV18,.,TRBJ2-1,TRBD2,TGTGCCAGCTCAGGCATAGCGGGAGGGGACAATGAGCAGTTCTTC,CASSGIAGGDNEQFF
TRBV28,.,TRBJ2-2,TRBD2,TGTGCCAGCAGTACGGGACTAGCGGACACCGGGGAGCTGTTTTTT,CASSTGLADTGELFF
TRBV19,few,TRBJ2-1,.,TGTGCCAGCTCGGTTGGAGGGCAGGGTGAGCAGTTCTTC,CASSVGGQGEQFF
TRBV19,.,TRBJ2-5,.,TGTGCCAGTAGTACCGACAGCCAAGAGACCCAGTACTTC,CASSTDSQETQYF
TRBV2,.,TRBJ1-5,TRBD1,TGTGCCAGTCGCGGGGCAGGGGGTACGTATCAGCCCCAGCATTTT,CASRGAGGTYQPQHF
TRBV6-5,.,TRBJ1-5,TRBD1,TGTGCCAGCAGTTCACAGGGGGCAAGTCAGCCCCAGCATTTT,CASSSQGASQPQHF
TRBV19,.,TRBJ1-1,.,TGTGCCAGTAGGCCCGACAGACAAAGCCTATTTGAAGCTTTCTTT,CASRPDRQSLFEAFF
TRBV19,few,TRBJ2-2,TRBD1,TGTGCCAGTAAGACCGGGACAGGGGGCTCCGGGGAGCTGTTTTTT,CASKTGTGGSGELFF
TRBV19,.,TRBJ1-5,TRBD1,TGTGCCAGTAGTACGACAGGGTTTTATCAGCCCCAGCATTTT,CASSTTGFYQPQHF
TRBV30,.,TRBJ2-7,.,TGTGCCTGGGGCTTCAGTTACGAGCAGTACTTC,CAWGFSYEQYF
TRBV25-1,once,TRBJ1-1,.,TGTGCCAGCCTTGCGGGGGCGTGGGACACTGAAGCTTTCTTT,CASLAGAWDTEAFF
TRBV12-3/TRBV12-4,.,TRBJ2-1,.,TGTGCCAGCAGAATATACAATGAGCAGTTCTTC,CASRIYNEQFF
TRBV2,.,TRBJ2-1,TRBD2,TGTGCCACTCAGCGGGAGGTTTCCAATGAGCAGTTCTTC,CATQREVSNEQFF
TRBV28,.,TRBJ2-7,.,TGTGCCAGCAGTTCAGGGGTCTACGAGCAGTACTTC,CASSSGVYEQYF
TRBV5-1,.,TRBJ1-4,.,TGCGCCAGCAGCTTGGAGGCGGGTTGGGAAAAACTGTTTTTT,CASSLEAGWEKLFF
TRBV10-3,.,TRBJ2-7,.,TGTGCCACCGGCAGGGCAAGGGAGCAGTACTTC,CATGRAREQYF
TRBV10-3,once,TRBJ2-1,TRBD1,TGTGCCATCAGTGTGGGACAGGGGAGTGAGCAGTTCTTC,CAISVGQGSEQFF
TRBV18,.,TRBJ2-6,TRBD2,TGTGCCAGCTCACCTCGGGGCGGACTAGCGGGGGAATCTGGGGCCAACGTCCTGACTTTC,CASSPRGGLAGESGANVLTF
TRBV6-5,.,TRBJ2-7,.,TGTGCCAGCAGTACCCTTTTTAACAGGATCCACGAGCAGTACTTC,CASSTLFNRIHEQYF
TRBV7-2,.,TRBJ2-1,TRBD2,TGTGCCAGCAGCCCCCCCAGCGGGAGGGGACGATACAATGAGCAGTTCTTC,CASSPPSGRGRYNEQFF
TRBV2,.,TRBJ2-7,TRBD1,TGTGCCAGCAGTTCCGGGACAGGGTCGTACGAGCAGTACTTC,CASSSGTGSYEQYF
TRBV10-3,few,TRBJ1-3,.,TGTGCCATCAGTGAGTCTTCAGGGCCTGGAAACACCATATATTTT,CAISESSGPGNTIYF
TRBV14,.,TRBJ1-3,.,TGTGCCAGCAGCCGCCTAACCTCTGGAAACACCATATATTTT,CASSRLTSGNTIYF
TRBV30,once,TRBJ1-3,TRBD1,TGTGCCTGGAGTCGGGACAGAAGCTCTGGAAACACCATATATTTT,CAWSRDRSSGNTIYF
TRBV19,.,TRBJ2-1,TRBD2,TGTGCCAGTAGTCCTCTAGCGGGAAGCTCCTACAATGAGCAGTTCTTC,CASSPLAGSSYNEQFF
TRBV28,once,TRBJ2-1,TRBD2,TGTGCCAGCAGTTTCGGCCTAGCGGGAGTTGAGCAGTTCTTC,CASSFGLAGVEQFF
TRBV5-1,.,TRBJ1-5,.,TGCGCCAGCAGCTTGGACACACAGAATCAGCCCCAGCATTTT,CASSLDTQNQPQHF
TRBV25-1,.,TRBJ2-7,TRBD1,TGTGCCAGTGAGCAGGGGGCGGACTACGAGCAGTACTTC,CASEQGADYEQYF
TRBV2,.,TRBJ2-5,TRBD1,TGTGCCAGCAGTGAACACAGGGGAAAAGAGACCCAGTACTTC,CASSEHRGKETQYF